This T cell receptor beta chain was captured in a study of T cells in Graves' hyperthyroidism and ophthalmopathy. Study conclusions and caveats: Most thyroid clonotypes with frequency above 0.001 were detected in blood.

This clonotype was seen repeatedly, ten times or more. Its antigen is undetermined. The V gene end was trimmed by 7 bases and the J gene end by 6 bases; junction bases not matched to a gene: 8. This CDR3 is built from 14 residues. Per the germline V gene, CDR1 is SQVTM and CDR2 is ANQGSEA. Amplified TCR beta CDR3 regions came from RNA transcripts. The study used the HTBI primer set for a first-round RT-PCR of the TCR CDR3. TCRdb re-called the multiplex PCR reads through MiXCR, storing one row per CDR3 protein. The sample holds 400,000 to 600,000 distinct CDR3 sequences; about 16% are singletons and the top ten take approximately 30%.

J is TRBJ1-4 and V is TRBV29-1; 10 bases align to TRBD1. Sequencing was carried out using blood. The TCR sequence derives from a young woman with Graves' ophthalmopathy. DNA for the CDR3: TGCAGCGGCGCGGGGACAGGGGCCGATGAAAAACTGTTTTTT. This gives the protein CSGAGTGADEKLFF.